This TCR beta chain was found in a study of blood T cell repertoires in COVID-19. Study overall: Samples came from the United States, Italy and Spain, spanning acute and convalescent COVID-19. T cells, B-cell-depleted T cells, or PBMCs supplied cDNA or gDNA.

In the source study's methods: Cell counts per sample came from amplifying reference gene primers. Repertoires were generated with immunoSEQ multiplex PCR, while TCRdb's copy carries only in-frame clones and drops some. The V and J calls and clone size are taken from that table; D and trimming were inferred from the DNA. The top ten clones hold 10% of a sample with almost 100,000 clones, around nine tenths of them seen once. The ends were cut back, 4 bases at V and 0 bases at J, with 13 bases in the middle. The CDR3 loop spans 16 amino acids. Germline V gives CDR1 MNHNS, CDR2 SASEGT. The chain recombines TRBV6-1 with TRBJ2-1, with D tentatively TRBD2 (7 bases). The clonotype comes from a man in his fifties with acute or convalescent COVID-19. Sequenced material: peripheral blood. CDR3: CASSGGRESSYNEQFF. The CDR3 DNA reads as TGTGCCAGCAGTGGGGGGCGGGAGAGCTCCTACAATGAGCAGTTCTTC.